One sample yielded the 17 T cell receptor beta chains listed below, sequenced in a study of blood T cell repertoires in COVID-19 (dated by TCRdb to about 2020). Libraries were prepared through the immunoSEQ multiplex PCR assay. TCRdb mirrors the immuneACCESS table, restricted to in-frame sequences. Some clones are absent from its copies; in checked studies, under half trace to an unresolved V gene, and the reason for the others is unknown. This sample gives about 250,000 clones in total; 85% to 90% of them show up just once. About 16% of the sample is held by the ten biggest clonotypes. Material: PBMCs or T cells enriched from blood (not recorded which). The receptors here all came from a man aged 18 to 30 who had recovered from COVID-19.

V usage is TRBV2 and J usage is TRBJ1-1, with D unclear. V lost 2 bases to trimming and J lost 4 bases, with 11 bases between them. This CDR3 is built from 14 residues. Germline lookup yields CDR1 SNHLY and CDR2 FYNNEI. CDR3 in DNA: TGTGCCAGCAGTGAACTGGGCCAGAGCACTGAAGCTTTCTTT. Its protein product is CASSELGQSTEAFF.

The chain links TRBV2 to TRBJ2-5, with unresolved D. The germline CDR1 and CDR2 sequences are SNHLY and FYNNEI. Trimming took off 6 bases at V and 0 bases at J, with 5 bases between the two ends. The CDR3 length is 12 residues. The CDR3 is CASSAYQETQYF. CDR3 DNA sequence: TGTGCCAGCAGCGCGTACCAAGAGACCCAGTACTTC.

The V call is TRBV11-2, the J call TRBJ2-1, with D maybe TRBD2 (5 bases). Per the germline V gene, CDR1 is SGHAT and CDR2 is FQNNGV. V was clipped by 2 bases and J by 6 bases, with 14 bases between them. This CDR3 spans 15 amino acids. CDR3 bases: TGTGCCAGCAGCTTAAGGGAGAGTCGTGGCAATGAGCAGTTCTTC. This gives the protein CASSLRESRGNEQFF.

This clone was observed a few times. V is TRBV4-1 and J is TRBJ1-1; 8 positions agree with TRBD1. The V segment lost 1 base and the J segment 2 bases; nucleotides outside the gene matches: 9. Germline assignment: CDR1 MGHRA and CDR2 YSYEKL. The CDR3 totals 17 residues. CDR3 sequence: CASSQVRTGGANTEAFF. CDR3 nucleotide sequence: TGCGCCAGCAGCCAAGTCCGAACAGGGGGGGCAAACACTGAAGCTTTCTTT.

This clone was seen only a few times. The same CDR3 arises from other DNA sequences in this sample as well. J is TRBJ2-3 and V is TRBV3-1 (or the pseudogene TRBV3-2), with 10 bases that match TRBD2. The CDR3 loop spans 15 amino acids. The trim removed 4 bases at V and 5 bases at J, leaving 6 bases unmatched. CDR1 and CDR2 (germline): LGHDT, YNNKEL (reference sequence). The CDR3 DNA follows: TGTGCCAGCAGCCCCCGGACTAGCGGAGGAGATACGCAGTATTTT. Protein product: CASSPRTSGGDTQYF.

CDR3 DNA: TGTGCCAGTAACTGGGGATTAGCGGGAGAGTACAATGAGCAGTTCTTC. This sequence encodes CASNWGLAGEYNEQFF. J is TRBJ2-1 and V is TRBV19, with 9 bases fitting TRBD2. V was clipped by 7 bases and J by 4 bases; unmatched bases: 11. This CDR3 spans 16 amino acids. CDR1 and CDR2 (germline): LNHDA, SQIVND (reference sequence).

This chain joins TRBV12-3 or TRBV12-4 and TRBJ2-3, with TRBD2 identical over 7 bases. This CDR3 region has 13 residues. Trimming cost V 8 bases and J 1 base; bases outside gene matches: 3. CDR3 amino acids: CASGRGGTDTQYF. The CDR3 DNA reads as TGTGCCAGCGGACGGGGGGGCACAGATACGCAGTATTTT.

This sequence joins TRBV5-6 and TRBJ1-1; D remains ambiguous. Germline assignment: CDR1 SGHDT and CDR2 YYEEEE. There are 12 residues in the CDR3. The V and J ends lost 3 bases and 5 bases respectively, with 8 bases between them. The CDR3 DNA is TGTGCCAGCAGCTGGAGCAGTACTGAAGCTTTCTTT. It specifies CASSWSSTEAFF.

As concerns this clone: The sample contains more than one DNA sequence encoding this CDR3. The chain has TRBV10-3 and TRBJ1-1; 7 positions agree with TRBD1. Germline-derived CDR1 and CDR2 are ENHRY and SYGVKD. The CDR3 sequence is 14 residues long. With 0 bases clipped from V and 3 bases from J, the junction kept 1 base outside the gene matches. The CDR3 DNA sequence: TGTGCCATCAGTGAGTCCAGGGGGGACACTGAAGCTTTCTTT. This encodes CAISESRGDTEAFF.

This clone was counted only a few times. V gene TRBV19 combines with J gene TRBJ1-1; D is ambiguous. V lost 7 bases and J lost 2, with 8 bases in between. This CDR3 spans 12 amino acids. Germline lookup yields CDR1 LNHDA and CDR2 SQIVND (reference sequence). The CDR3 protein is CASTGGNTEAFF. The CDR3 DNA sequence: TGTGCCAGTACGGGTGGAAACACTGAAGCTTTCTTT.

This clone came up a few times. This chain's CDR3 is CASTPGGGREGYGYTF. Written as DNA, the CDR3 is TGCGCCAGCACTCCGGGAGGGGGCAGGGAAGGCTATGGCTACACCTTC. The rearrangement joins TRBV23-1 to TRBJ1-2; 7 bases agree with TRBD1. TRBV23-1 is treated as an ORF (open reading frame) with a function not yet certain. The CDR3 spans 16 residues. V lost 7 bases, J lost 4 bases, and 15 bases stayed unmatched.

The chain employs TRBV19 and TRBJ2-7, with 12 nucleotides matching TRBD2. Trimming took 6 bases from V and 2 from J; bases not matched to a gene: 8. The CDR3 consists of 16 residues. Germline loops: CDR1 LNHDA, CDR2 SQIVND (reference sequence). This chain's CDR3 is CASRSPSGGATYEQYF. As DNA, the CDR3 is TGTGCCAGTAGGTCACCTAGCGGGGGGGCGACCTACGAGCAGTACTTC.

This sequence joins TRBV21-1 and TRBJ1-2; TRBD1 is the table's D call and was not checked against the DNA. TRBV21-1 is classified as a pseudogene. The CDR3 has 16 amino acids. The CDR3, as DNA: TGTGCCAGCAGCATACGGGACAGAGAAATTAACTATGGCTACACCTTC. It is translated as CASSIRDREINYGYTF.

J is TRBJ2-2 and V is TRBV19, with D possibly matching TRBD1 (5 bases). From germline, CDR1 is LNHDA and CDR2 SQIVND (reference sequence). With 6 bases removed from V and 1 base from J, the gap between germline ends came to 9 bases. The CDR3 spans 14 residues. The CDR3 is CASRVRVNTGELFF. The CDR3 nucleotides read TGTGCCAGTAGGGTCAGGGTGAACACCGGGGAGCTGTTTTTT.

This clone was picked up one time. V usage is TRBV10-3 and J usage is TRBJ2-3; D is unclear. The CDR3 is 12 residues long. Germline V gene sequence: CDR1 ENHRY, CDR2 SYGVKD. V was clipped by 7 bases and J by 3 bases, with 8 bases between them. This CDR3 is CAIKASTDTQYF. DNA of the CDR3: TGTGCCATCAAAGCGAGTACAGATACGCAGTATTTT.

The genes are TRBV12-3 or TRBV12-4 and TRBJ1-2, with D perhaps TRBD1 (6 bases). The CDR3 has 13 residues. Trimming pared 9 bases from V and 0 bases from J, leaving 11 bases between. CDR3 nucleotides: TGTGCCAGTATAGGGGGAACTAACTATGGCTACACCTTC. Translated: CASIGGTNYGYTF.

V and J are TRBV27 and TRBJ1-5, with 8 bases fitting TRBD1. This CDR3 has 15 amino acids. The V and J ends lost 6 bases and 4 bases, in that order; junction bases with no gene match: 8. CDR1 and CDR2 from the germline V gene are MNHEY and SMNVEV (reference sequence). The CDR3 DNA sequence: TGTGCCAGCAGACTTCGACAGGGGCGGAATCAGCCCCAGCATTTT. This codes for CASRLRQGRNQPQHF.